The clone carrying this TCR beta chain was seen ten or more times. Its cognate antigen is unknown. A CD8+CD4-CCR7+CD45RA+ phenotype served as the sorting definition for naive CD8 T cells. The data originate from a study of molecular identifiers for immune sequencing clone quantification. Study-wide findings and caveats: Whereas clones above 20 RNA copies held under 1% of naive-cell molecules, they held over 98% of effector molecules.

Germline V lookup: CDR1 DFQATT, CDR2 SNEGSKA (reference sequence). The CDR3 covers 15 residues. The V gene lost 1 base and the J gene lost 2 bases, with 15 bases spanning the gap. In preparing bulk TCR libraries, previously described methods and listed TCR primers were used. One entry per CDR3 protein, called by TCRdb with MiXCR from the PCR reads. This sample has about 320,000 distinct CDR3 sequences; around a fifth occur once, and the top ten carry approximately 0.84%. Sequencing was carried out using naive CD8+ T cells from blood, with Jurkat cell RNA spiked in. Subset described: FACS-sorted CD8+CD4-CCR7+CD45RA+ naive T cells. The TCR sequence derives from a human donor in good health. Some libraries in this study had Jurkat cell RNA spiked in. This chain uses TRBV20-1 with TRBJ2-7, with D perhaps TRBD1 (5 bases). CDR3 loop: CSARVTGQDAYEQYF. The CDR3 nucleotides read TGCAGTGCTAGAGTGACCGGACAAGACGCCTACGAGCAGTACTTC.